This T cell receptor (beta chain) appears in the sequencing data of a study of blood T cell repertoires in COVID-19. Study context: Samples of COVID-19 (acute and convalescent) were obtained from the United States, Italy and Spain. PBMCs, B-cell-depleted T cells, or T cells provided the cDNA or gDNA that made up the material.

The CDR3 is 15 residues long. V lost 1 base to trimming and J lost 6 bases, with 16 bases between them. The germline V gene encodes CDR1 SGHNT and CDR2 YYREEE (reference sequence). Authors' processing steps: Amplification from reference gene primers served as the basis for estimated nucleated cell counts. Measured with immunoSEQ multiplex PCR; TCRdb has only the in-frame clones, and not every one. V and J calls and clone size are as listed in that table; D and trimming were resolved from the DNA. The data show about 180,000 clones, 75% to 85% seen once. This TCR was sampled from a human donor in a cohort sampled during active COVID-19. Sequenced: peripheral blood. The rearrangement uses TRBV5-4 and TRBJ1-2, with a possible D match to TRBD1 (5 bases). CDR3 region: CASSLKFKGKNGYTF. In DNA, the CDR3 is TGTGCCAGCAGCTTGAAATTTAAGGGGAAGAATGGCTACACCTTC.